The next 15 T cell receptor beta chains were all read from a single sample in a study of blood T cell repertoires in COVID-19. Here immunoSEQ multiplex PCR was the method, and the copy in TCRdb shows in-frame clones only, minus some. The table has around 150,000 clones, approximately 90% seen once. The sequencing sample was made of peripheral blood. These receptors were collected from a human donor in a cohort sampled during active COVID-19.

V is TRBV28 and J is TRBJ1-1; TRBD1 is a possible D gene (5 bases). Germline V CDR1 and CDR2: MDHEN, SYDVKM. The CDR3 consists of 13 residues. V was pared by 3 bases and J by 0 bases, with 5 bases between. The CDR3 is CASSLDMNTEAFF. CDR3 coding DNA: TGTGCCAGCAGTTTGGACATGAACACTGAAGCTTTCTTT.

The gene calls are TRBV5-4 and TRBJ1-2, with no clear D. The CDR3 loop spans 12 amino acids. The V end lost 4 bases, the J end lost 2 bases, and 6 bases lay between the germline ends. Germline values: CDR1 SGHNT, CDR2 YYREEE (reference sequence). CDR3 DNA: TGTGCCAGCAGCCCCTCCAACTATGGCTACACCTTC. Its protein is CASSPSNYGYTF.

The chain is built from TRBV5-8 and TRBJ1-6, with 8 bases matching TRBD1. The V and J ends lost 4 bases and 2 bases, in that order; junction bases with no gene match: 11. The germline V gene encodes CDR1 SGHTS and CDR2 YDEGEE. The CDR3 covers 18 residues. The CDR3 DNA is TGTGCCAGCAGCGTCGCCAGGGGGCTCGCGGCCTATAATTCACCCCTCCACTTT. Translated, it gives CASSVARGLAAYNSPLHF.

The rearrangement joins TRBV6-5 to TRBJ1-2, with unresolved D. The CDR3 runs to 15 residues. The germline V gene encodes CDR1 MNHEY and CDR2 SVGAGI. V dropped 3 bases and J dropped 0 bases, with 11 bases sitting between them. The CDR3 DNA sequence: TGTGCCAGCAGTTATGGTACACAACCTAACTATGGCTACACCTTC. This sequence encodes CASSYGTQPNYGYTF.

V is TRBV12-3 or TRBV12-4 and J is TRBJ1-2, with D possibly TRBD1 on 5 matching bases. The V end lost 7 bases, the J end lost 8 bases, and 17 bases lay between the germline ends. This CDR3 is 13 amino acids long. The chain's CDR3 is CASKRGLDSGYTF. The CDR3 DNA reads TGTGCCAGCAAACGGGGACTAGACTCGGGCTACACCTTC.

This clone showed up just once. The chain combines TRBV5-1 with TRBJ1-2, with 9 bases matching TRBD1. CDR1 is SGHRS, CDR2 YFSETQ, per germline. This CDR3 region has 14 residues. V lost 3 bases, J lost 2 bases, and 2 bases stayed unmatched. CDR3 nucleotides: TGCGCCAGCAGCTCTACAGGGGGCAACTATGGCTACACCTTC. This codes for CASSSTGGNYGYTF.

J is TRBJ2-2 and V is TRBV6-5; D possibly corresponds to TRBD2 (6 bases). V was cut by 2 bases and J by 6 bases, with 13 bases left in between. From germline, CDR1 is MNHEY and CDR2 SVGAGI. This CDR3 has 15 amino acids. The DNA for the CDR3 is TGTGCCAGCAGTTACGTGAGCTCGGGGGCCGGGGAGCTGTTTTTT. This translates into CASSYVSSGAGELFF.

V usage is TRBV4-1 and J usage is TRBJ1-4; 7 bases are shared with TRBD1. The ends lost 4 bases at V and 8 bases at J; junction bases unmatched: 7. The CDR3 is made up of 14 amino acids. Per the germline V gene, CDR1 is MGHRA and CDR2 is YSYEKL. The CDR3 coding sequence is TGCGCCAGCAGCCCAATGACAGGGATCGAAAAACTGTTTTTT. Residues: CASSPMTGIEKLFF.

The V call is TRBV19, the J call TRBJ2-1; D is uncertain. Per the germline V gene, CDR1 is LNHDA and CDR2 is SQIVND (reference sequence). The CDR3 length is 14 residues. V was pared by 10 bases and J by 6 bases, with 19 bases between. The CDR3 bases are TGTGCCACCCAATCGAGTCAGGCAAGCAATGAGCAGTTCTTC. This encodes CATQSSQASNEQFF.

The chain combines TRBV29-1 with TRBJ2-1; 9 bases line up with TRBD2. This CDR3 has 15 residues. V dropped 5 bases and J dropped 10; count of bases not matched to a gene: 15. Germline CDR1 is SQVTM and CDR2 is ANQGSEA. The CDR3 coding sequence is TGCAGCGTTCTTACTAGCGGGTCCCCTGGGGAGGAGCAGTTCTTC. Its protein is CSVLTSGSPGEEQFF.

V is TRBV3-1 (or the pseudogene TRBV3-2) and J is TRBJ1-1; D remains ambiguous. This CDR3 contains 11 residues. Trimming stripped 4 bases from V and 6 bases from J, with 6 bases between. The V gene's germline CDR1 is LGHDT and CDR2 YNNKEL (reference sequence). The CDR3 nucleotides are TGTGCCAGCAGCCGCTACCCTGAAGCTTTCTTT. Amino acid sequence: CASSRYPEAFF.

J is TRBJ2-7 and V is TRBV5-4; TRBD2 aligns across 7 bases. The CDR3 consists of 15 residues. Unmatched junction bases numbered 14, after V lost 4 bases and J lost 7 bases. The germline V gene has CDR1 SGHNT and CDR2 YYREEE (reference sequence). This CDR3 is CASSINGGTTQEQYF. In DNA form, the CDR3 reads TGTGCCAGCAGCATAAATGGGGGGACTACTCAAGAGCAGTACTTC. Full variable domain (missing parts from reference TRBV5-4 and TRBJ2-7): ETGVTQSPTHLIKTRGQQVTLRCSSQSGHNTVSWYQQALGQGPQFIFQYYREEENGRGNFPPRFSGLQFPNYSSELNVNALELDDSALYLCASSINGGTTQEQYFGPGTRLTVT.

The genes are TRBV30 and TRBJ2-1, with 9 bases identical to TRBD2. The CDR3 totals 12 residues. The germline CDR1 and CDR2 sequences are GTSNPN and SVGIG (reference sequence). J was trimmed by 15 bases and V by 5 bases; bases with no gene match: 11. The CDR3 spells CAWSWRGGRAFF. CDR3 DNA sequence: TGTGCCTGGTCCTGGAGGGGCGGGAGGGCGTTCTTC.

This chain uses TRBV6-2 or TRBV6-3 with TRBJ1-5, with D maybe TRBD1 (6 bases). This CDR3 contains 15 residues. Germline lookup yields CDR1 MNHEY and CDR2 SVGEGT. V lost 4 bases to trimming and J lost 0 bases, with 10 bases between them. The CDR3 DNA reads as TGTGCCAGCAGTTCAGGGGCCGTTAGCAATCAGCCCCAGCATTTT. Residues: CASSSGAVSNQPQHF.

V is TRBV12-3 or TRBV12-4 and J is TRBJ1-2; 7 bases fit TRBD1. The CDR3 is 13 amino acids. V lost 7 bases, J lost 3 bases, and 5 bases stayed unmatched. This CDR3 is CASTPDRDYGYTF. The CDR3 region has the DNA TGTGCCAGCACCCCCGACAGGGACTATGGCTACACCTTC.